Listed below are T cell receptor beta chains from one sample, sequenced in a study of tumor-infiltrating lymphocytes in localized non-small cell lung cancer. Clones were read by immunoSEQ multiplex PCR, and TCRdb kept only the in-frame ones, dropping some. This sample has 10,000 to 15,000 clones, with 55% to 70% found just once. The sequencing input was lung tumor tissue. All receptors derive from a human donor with non-small cell lung cancer. CDR3s include the opening cysteine and the closing phenylalanine or tryptophan. Each record gives: CDR3 length, clone size, D gene, V gene, J gene, CDR3 DNA, CDR3 protein. The D gene is left open where the match is weak. Only some rows state a clone size, as once, few, many or a class for expanded clones.

CDR3 length: 16
clone size: .
D gene: TRBD2
V gene: TRBV27
J gene: TRBJ2-1
CDR3 DNA: TGTGCCAGCGGGGGGCTAGCGGGACGAGTTTACAATGAGCAGTTCTTC
CDR3 protein: CASGGLAGRVYNEQFF

CDR3 length: 12
clone size: few
D gene: .
V gene: TRBV5-1
J gene: TRBJ1-1
CDR3 DNA: TGCGCCAGCAGCTTGGCCGAAGGGGCGGCTTTCTTT
CDR3 protein: CASSLAEGAAFF

CDR3 length: 15
clone size: few
D gene: .
V gene: TRBV4-1
J gene: TRBJ2-2
CDR3 DNA: TGCGCCAGCAGCCAAGATGCAGGGAAAATCGGGGAGCTGTTTTTT
CDR3 protein: CASSQDAGKIGELFF

CDR3 length: 14
clone size: .
D gene: .
V gene: TRBV5-1
J gene: TRBJ2-7
CDR3 DNA: TGCGCCAGCAGCCCGGACAGTCTATCCTACGAGCAGTACTTC
CDR3 protein: CASSPDSLSYEQYF

CDR3 length: 15
clone size: .
D gene: .
V gene: TRBV27
J gene: TRBJ1-5
CDR3 DNA: TGTGCCAGCAGCCCCCGGGTTGGGAGCAATCAGCCCCAGCATTTT
CDR3 protein: CASSPRVGSNQPQHF

CDR3 length: 13
clone size: .
D gene: .
V gene: TRBV11-3
J gene: TRBJ2-1
CDR3 DNA: TGTGCCAGCAGCTCTCGTGGCCACAATGAGCAGTTCTTC
CDR3 protein: CASSSRGHNEQFF

CDR3 length: 14
clone size: .
D gene: TRBD1
V gene: TRBV4-2
J gene: TRBJ2-7
CDR3 DNA: TGTGCCAGCAGCCCCTGGACAGGGCCCTACGAGCAGTACTTC
CDR3 protein: CASSPWTGPYEQYF

CDR3 length: 13
clone size: .
D gene: TRBD1
V gene: TRBV7-2
J gene: TRBJ1-1
CDR3 DNA: TGTGCCAGCAGTTTGACAGGGAGCACTGAAGCTTTCTTT
CDR3 protein: CASSLTGSTEAFF

CDR3 length: 14
clone size: medium-sized
D gene: .
V gene: TRBV2
J gene: TRBJ1-1
CDR3 DNA: TGTGCCAGCAGCTTTAGAGGCAAGAACACTGAAGCTTTCTTT
CDR3 protein: CASSFRGKNTEAFF

CDR3 length: 11
clone size: .
D gene: .
V gene: TRBV29-1
J gene: TRBJ1-4
CDR3 DNA: TGCAGCGTTGTGGGGGGGGAAAAACTGTTTTTT
CDR3 protein: CSVVGGEKLFF

CDR3 length: 14
clone size: .
D gene: TRBD1
V gene: TRBV19
J gene: TRBJ2-7
CDR3 DNA: TGTGCCAGTAGCCCGGGACAGGGGGCCTACGAGCAGTACTTC
CDR3 protein: CASSPGQGAYEQYF

CDR3 length: 14
clone size: .
D gene: .
V gene: TRBV9
J gene: TRBJ1-1
CDR3 DNA: TGTGCCAGCAGCGTAACGGAGGTGAACACTGAAGCTTTCTTT
CDR3 protein: CASSVTEVNTEAFF

CDR3 length: 12
clone size: .
D gene: .
V gene: TRBV7-2
J gene: TRBJ1-5
CDR3 DNA: TGTGCCAGCAGCCTGATGCCCCAGCCCCAGCATTTT
CDR3 protein: CASSLMPQPQHF

CDR3 length: 17
clone size: .
D gene: .
V gene: TRBV11-2
J gene: TRBJ1-3
CDR3 DNA: TGTGCCAGCACCCTATCCAACAGTGGGGCATGGGGAAACACCATATATTTT
CDR3 protein: CASTLSNSGAWGNTIYF

CDR3 length: 12
clone size: few
D gene: .
V gene: TRBV7-6
J gene: TRBJ2-7
CDR3 DNA: TGTGCCAGCAGCTTAGGGGGCCACGAGCAGTACTTC
CDR3 protein: CASSLGGHEQYF

CDR3 length: 13
clone size: .
D gene: .
V gene: TRBV12-5
J gene: TRBJ1-3
CDR3 DNA: TGTGCTAGTGGTTTGGACCCTGGAAACACCATATATTTT
CDR3 protein: CASGLDPGNTIYF

CDR3 length: 10
clone size: .
D gene: .
V gene: TRBV2
J gene: TRBJ2-5
CDR3 DNA: TGTGCCAGTTCAACAGAGACCCAGTACTTC
CDR3 protein: CASSTETQYF

CDR3 length: 15
clone size: .
D gene: .
V gene: TRBV4-3
J gene: TRBJ1-5
CDR3 DNA: TGCGCCAGCAGCCAAGAGACAGCAGGCAATCAGCCCCAGCATTTT
CDR3 protein: CASSQETAGNQPQHF

CDR3 length: 17
clone size: .
D gene: .
V gene: TRBV5-1
J gene: TRBJ1-1
CDR3 DNA: TGCGCCAGCAGCTTGTCTGGGGCCAAAGGCATGAACACTGAAGCTTTCTTT
CDR3 protein: CASSLSGAKGMNTEAFF

CDR3 length: 12
clone size: .
D gene: .
V gene: TRBV7-9
J gene: TRBJ1-2
CDR3 DNA: TGTGCCAGCAGCGCCGGCGGCTATGGCTACACCTTC
CDR3 protein: CASSAGGYGYTF

CDR3 length: 14
clone size: .
D gene: .
V gene: TRBV7-6
J gene: TRBJ2-7
CDR3 DNA: TGTGCCAGCAGCTTAGGACACCAGTCCTACGAGCAGTACTTC
CDR3 protein: CASSLGHQSYEQYF

CDR3 length: 15
clone size: .
D gene: .
V gene: TRBV2
J gene: TRBJ2-7
CDR3 DNA: TGTGCCAGCAGTGCGGGACGGGGAGCCCAACACGAGCAGTACTTC
CDR3 protein: CASSAGRGAQHEQYF

CDR3 length: 16
clone size: .
D gene: TRBD2
V gene: TRBV4-2
J gene: TRBJ2-7
CDR3 DNA: TGTGCCAGCAGCCAAGTAAAAGGCGGGGGCTCCTACGAGCAGTACTTC
CDR3 protein: CASSQVKGGGSYEQYF

CDR3 length: 12
clone size: .
D gene: .
V gene: TRBV7-9
J gene: TRBJ2-7
CDR3 DNA: TGTGCCAGCAGCTTAGGAGTCTACGAGCAGTACTTC
CDR3 protein: CASSLGVYEQYF

CDR3 length: 16
clone size: few
D gene: TRBD2
V gene: TRBV7-2
J gene: TRBJ2-3
CDR3 DNA: TGTGCCAGCAGCCTCGCTGCCGGGACTAGCGGCGATACGCAGTATTTT
CDR3 protein: CASSLAAGTSGDTQYF

CDR3 length: 17
clone size: .
D gene: .
V gene: TRBV18
J gene: TRBJ1-4
CDR3 DNA: TGTGCCAGCTCACCCTCCCAGGGTTACCTAAGTGGTGAAAAACTGTTTTTT
CDR3 protein: CASSPSQGYLSGEKLFF

CDR3 length: 13
clone size: .
D gene: .
V gene: TRBV10-3
J gene: TRBJ1-2
CDR3 DNA: TGTGCCATCAGTGGGTCCAACAGGGATGGCTACACCTTC
CDR3 protein: CAISGSNRDGYTF

CDR3 length: 16
clone size: medium-sized
D gene: .
V gene: TRBV19
J gene: TRBJ1-1
CDR3 DNA: TGTGCCAGTAGTTTCTCAGGAGTGGGTGCAAACACTGAAGCTTTCTTT
CDR3 protein: CASSFSGVGANTEAFF

CDR3 length: 15
clone size: once
D gene: .
V gene: TRBV11-2
J gene: TRBJ2-6
CDR3 DNA: TGTGCCAGCAGCTCCCACTACTCTGGGGCCAACGTCCTGACTTTC
CDR3 protein: CASSSHYSGANVLTF

CDR3 length: 18
clone size: .
D gene: .
V gene: TRBV18
J gene: TRBJ2-6
CDR3 DNA: TGTGCCGGCTCACCACGGGGCGGGATTGTCTCTGGGGCCAACGTCCTGACTTTC
CDR3 protein: CAGSPRGGIVSGANVLTF

CDR3 length: 14
clone size: few
D gene: .
V gene: TRBV2
J gene: TRBJ2-5
CDR3 DNA: TGTGCCAGCAGTGAAACGGTCCTCCAAGAGACCCAGTACTTC
CDR3 protein: CASSETVLQETQYF

CDR3 length: 14
clone size: .
D gene: TRBD1
V gene: TRBV18
J gene: TRBJ1-2
CDR3 DNA: TGTGCCAGCTCACCACTCGGGACAGGGGATGGCTACACCTTC
CDR3 protein: CASSPLGTGDGYTF

CDR3 length: 19
clone size: .
D gene: TRBD2
V gene: TRBV4-1
J gene: TRBJ2-4
CDR3 DNA: TGCGCCAGCAGCCAAAAAGGACTAGCGGGGGACCGAGCCAAAAACATTCAGTACTTC
CDR3 protein: CASSQKGLAGDRAKNIQYF

CDR3 length: 11
clone size: .
D gene: .
V gene: TRBV7-9
J gene: TRBJ2-7
CDR3 DNA: TGTGCCAGCAGCGGCTCCTACGAGCAGTACTTC
CDR3 protein: CASSGSYEQYF

CDR3 length: 13
clone size: few
D gene: .
V gene: TRBV7-6
J gene: TRBJ2-2
CDR3 DNA: TGTGCCAGCAGCCCGGTCGGGGCCGGGGAGCTGTTTTTT
CDR3 protein: CASSPVGAGELFF

CDR3 length: 15
clone size: .
D gene: TRBD1
V gene: TRBV2
J gene: TRBJ1-3
CDR3 DNA: TGTGCCAGTCGAGGGGGCACGGGGCAAGGAAACACCATATATTTT
CDR3 protein: CASRGGTGQGNTIYF

CDR3 length: 11
clone size: .
D gene: .
V gene: TRBV7-2
J gene: TRBJ2-3
CDR3 DNA: TGTGCCAGCAGCTTTCCGCTTACGCAGTATTTT
CDR3 protein: CASSFPLTQYF

CDR3 length: 16
clone size: .
D gene: TRBD1
V gene: TRBV19
J gene: TRBJ1-5
CDR3 DNA: TGTGCCAGTAGTGTATTTACAGGGGGCTCGGGTCAGCCCCAGCATTTT
CDR3 protein: CASSVFTGGSGQPQHF

CDR3 length: 11
clone size: .
D gene: TRBD1
V gene: TRBV2
J gene: TRBJ1-1
CDR3 DNA: TGTGCCAGCGAATTGGGCAGGGGGGCTTTCTTT
CDR3 protein: CASELGRGAFF

CDR3 length: 14
clone size: .
D gene: .
V gene: TRBV7-2
J gene: TRBJ1-2
CDR3 DNA: TGTGCCAGCAGCCCCAGCGGGTCCATCTATGGCTACACCTTC
CDR3 protein: CASSPSGSIYGYTF

CDR3 length: 14
clone size: .
D gene: .
V gene: TRBV7-6
J gene: TRBJ2-7
CDR3 DNA: TGTGCCAGCAGCTCGGGACTTCTCTCCTACGAGCAGTACTTC
CDR3 protein: CASSSGLLSYEQYF

CDR3 length: 14
clone size: .
D gene: .
V gene: TRBV7-3
J gene: TRBJ1-1
CDR3 DNA: TGTGCCAGCAGCCCCTCACGAGAGCGGAGTCAAGCTTTCTTT
CDR3 protein: CASSPSRERSQAFF

CDR3 length: 15
clone size: .
D gene: .
V gene: TRBV4-2
J gene: TRBJ1-1
CDR3 DNA: TGTGCCAGCAGCCAAGACACGGGGCCTAACACTGAAGCTTTCTTT
CDR3 protein: CASSQDTGPNTEAFF

CDR3 length: 14
clone size: .
D gene: .
V gene: TRBV27
J gene: TRBJ2-4
CDR3 DNA: TGTGCCAGGAGCACGGGGGTAGCCAAAAACATTCAGTACTTC
CDR3 protein: CARSTGVAKNIQYF

CDR3 length: 15
clone size: .
D gene: TRBD1
V gene: TRBV27
J gene: TRBJ2-7
CDR3 DNA: TGTGCCAGCAGGGGCCAGAACGACAGGGACTACGAGCAGTACTTC
CDR3 protein: CASRGQNDRDYEQYF

CDR3 length: 15
clone size: few
D gene: .
V gene: TRBV29-1
J gene: TRBJ2-6
CDR3 DNA: TGCAGCGCGTCACTAGGTAGCTCTGGGGCCAACGTCCTGACTTTC
CDR3 protein: CSASLGSSGANVLTF

CDR3 length: 15
clone size: few
D gene: TRBD1
V gene: TRBV10-3
J gene: TRBJ1-4
CDR3 DNA: TGTGCCATCAGTGGTGGACAGGGGGCAAATGAAAAACTGTTTTTT
CDR3 protein: CAISGGQGANEKLFF

CDR3 length: 15
clone size: .
D gene: .
V gene: TRBV15
J gene: TRBJ1-5
CDR3 DNA: TGTGCCACCAGCAGAGATTTGGGGGGGGGCCAGCCCCAGCATTTT
CDR3 protein: CATSRDLGGGQPQHF

CDR3 length: 15
clone size: .
D gene: TRBD2
V gene: TRBV2
J gene: TRBJ2-5
CDR3 DNA: TGTGCCAGCAGTGAAGCGGCGGGAGGTTTAGAGACCCAGTACTTC
CDR3 protein: CASSEAAGGLETQYF

CDR3 length: 14
clone size: .
D gene: .
V gene: TRBV6-5
J gene: TRBJ1-6
CDR3 DNA: TGTGCCAGCAGTCGCGGAGGTCCGGGTTCACCCCTCCACTTT
CDR3 protein: CASSRGGPGSPLHF

CDR3 length: 13
clone size: .
D gene: TRBD2
V gene: TRBV10-3
J gene: TRBJ2-3
CDR3 DNA: TGTGCCATCAGAGCGGGAGAGGTAGATACGCAGTATTTT
CDR3 protein: CAIRAGEVDTQYF

CDR3 length: 14
clone size: .
D gene: .
V gene: TRBV10-3
J gene: TRBJ1-5
CDR3 DNA: TGTGCCATCGCGACAGCAGATAGCAATCAGCCCCAGCATTTT
CDR3 protein: CAIATADSNQPQHF

CDR3 length: 13
clone size: .
D gene: TRBD1
V gene: TRBV30
J gene: TRBJ1-5
CDR3 DNA: TGTGCCTGGAGTGTGGCCAGGGGGCAGCCCCAGCATTTT
CDR3 protein: CAWSVARGQPQHF

CDR3 length: 14
clone size: .
D gene: .
V gene: TRBV7-9
J gene: TRBJ1-1
CDR3 DNA: TGTGCCAGCAGCGTGGACACATTGGGCACTGAAGCTTTCTTT
CDR3 protein: CASSVDTLGTEAFF

CDR3 length: 14
clone size: .
D gene: .
V gene: TRBV2
J gene: TRBJ1-6
CDR3 DNA: TGTGCCTCCTTGCCGGGGGGCTATAATTCACCCCTCCACTTT
CDR3 protein: CASLPGGYNSPLHF

CDR3 length: 14
clone size: few
D gene: .
V gene: TRBV7-9
J gene: TRBJ2-5
CDR3 DNA: TGTGCCAGCAGCTACGGGACATACGAAAAGACCCAGTACTTC
CDR3 protein: CASSYGTYEKTQYF

CDR3 length: 15
clone size: .
D gene: .
V gene: TRBV5-8
J gene: TRBJ1-3
CDR3 DNA: TGTGCCAGCAGCTTGGGTGAGGCGGCTGGAAACACCATATATTTT
CDR3 protein: CASSLGEAAGNTIYF